These T cell receptor beta chains were read from a single sample in a study of blood T cell repertoires in COVID-19. Only in-frame clones appear in the TCRdb table, and some are missing; sequencing was by immunoSEQ multiplex PCR. Found here are about 300,000 clones, 80% to 90% of them singletons; the top ten hold 2.2%. Sequenced sample: PBMCs or T cells enriched from blood (not recorded which). The receptors were sampled from a man aged 25-45 years who had recovered from COVID-19. CDR3s include the opening cysteine and the closing phenylalanine or tryptophan. D genes are given only for firm matches. Expanded clones get a size class; other rows say once, few or many, or leave the size out.

D	J	V	size	DNA	CDR3
TRBD2	TRBJ2-5	TRBV5-1	NA	TGCGCCAGCAGCTTCCCCAGGGAGGGAGAGACCCAGTACTTC	CASSFPREGETQYF
NA	TRBJ1-5	TRBV7-9	NA	TGTGCCAGCAGCTTAAGGGGTGGCAATCAGCCCCAGCATTTT	CASSLRGGNQPQHF
NA	TRBJ2-3	TRBV18	NA	TGTGCCAGCTCACCCTGGGGCGTCACAGATACGCAGTATTTT	CASSPWGVTDTQYF
NA	TRBJ2-2	TRBV5-5	NA	TGTGCCAGCAGCTTGGACCCCTTCGGCGGGGAGCTGTTTTTT	CASSLDPFGGELFF
TRBD1	TRBJ2-1	TRBV14	few	TGTGCCAGCAGCCAGATCGGAACTGGACAGGGCGACAATGAGCAGTTCTTC	CASSQIGTGQGDNEQFF
NA	TRBJ2-2	TRBV29-1	once	TGCAGCGTCTTTTCGAACACCGGGGAGCTGTTTTTT	CSVFSNTGELFF
NA	TRBJ2-3	TRBV21-1	NA	TGTGCCAGCAGCAAACAGGGGGCTAGCACAGATACGCAGTATTTT	CASSKQGASTDTQYF
TRBD2	TRBJ2-7	TRBV2	NA	TGTGCCAGCAGTGAAGGTCCACTAGCGGTACCCTCCTACGAGCAGTACTTC	CASSEGPLAVPSYEQYF
TRBD1	TRBJ1-2	TRBV7-3	NA	TGTGCCAGCAGCTTAGGGACAGGGGTCTATGGCTACACCTTC	CASSLGTGVYGYTF
NA	TRBJ2-7	TRBV10-3	NA	TGTGCCATCAGCCCTTCAGGGCGGGAGCAGTACTTC	CAISPSGREQYF
TRBD1	TRBJ2-7	TRBV5-1	NA	TGCGCCAGCAGCCCGGGGACAGGGGTGGGCGAGCAGTACTTC	CASSPGTGVGEQYF
TRBD1	TRBJ1-6	TRBV5-1	NA	TGCGCCAGCAGCTTGGAGGGGCAGGGGGGATCACCCCTCCACTTT	CASSLEGQGGSPLHF
TRBD1	TRBJ1-4	TRBV5-1	NA	TGCGCCAGCAGCCCCAGGGGGGTCGGTGAAAAACTGTTTTTT	CASSPRGVGEKLFF
NA	TRBJ2-5	TRBV7-8	NA	TGTGCCGGCGGAGGGGCGGACTCACAGTACTTC	CAGGGADSQYF
NA	TRBJ2-5	TRBV30	NA	TGTGCCTGGTCCCAGCCGGCGGGGACCCAGTACTTC	CAWSQPAGTQYF
TRBD1	TRBJ1-4	TRBV5-8	few	TGTGCCAGCAGCTTAGCCGGGACAGTCTCGCTTTTT	CASSLAGTVSLF
TRBD1	TRBJ1-5	TRBV7-9	NA	TGTGCCAGCAGCCCGGGGACAGGCTTCAATCAGCCCCAGCATTTT	CASSPGTGFNQPQHF
NA	TRBJ2-2	TRBV11-3	NA	TGTGCCAGCAGCTTATCCGGGGAAGGCACCGGGGAGCTGTTTTTT	CASSLSGEGTGELFF